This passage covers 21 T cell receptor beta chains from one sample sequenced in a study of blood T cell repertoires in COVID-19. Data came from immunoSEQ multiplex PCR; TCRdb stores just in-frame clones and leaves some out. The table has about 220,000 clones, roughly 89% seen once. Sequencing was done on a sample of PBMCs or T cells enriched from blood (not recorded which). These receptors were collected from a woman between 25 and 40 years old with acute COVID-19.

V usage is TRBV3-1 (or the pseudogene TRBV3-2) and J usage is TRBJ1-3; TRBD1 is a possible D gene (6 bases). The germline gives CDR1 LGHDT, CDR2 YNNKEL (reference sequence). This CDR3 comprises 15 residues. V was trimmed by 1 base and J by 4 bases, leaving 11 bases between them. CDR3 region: CASSQGTAGGNTIYF. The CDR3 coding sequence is TGTGCCAGCAGCCAAGGGACAGCCGGAGGAAACACCATATATTTT.

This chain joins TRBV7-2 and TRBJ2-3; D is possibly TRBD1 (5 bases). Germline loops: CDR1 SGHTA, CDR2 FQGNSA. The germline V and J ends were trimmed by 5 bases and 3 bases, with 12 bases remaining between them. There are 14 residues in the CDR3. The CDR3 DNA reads TGTGCCAGCAGCACCCCAGGGCGGACAGATACGCAGTATTTT. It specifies CASSTPGRTDTQYF.

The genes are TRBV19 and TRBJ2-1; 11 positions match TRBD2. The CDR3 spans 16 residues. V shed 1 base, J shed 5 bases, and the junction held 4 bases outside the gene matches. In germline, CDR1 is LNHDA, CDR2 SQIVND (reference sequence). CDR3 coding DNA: TGTGCCAGTAGTATAGTAGCGGGGGGGAGGAACAATGAGCAGTTCTTC. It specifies CASSIVAGGRNNEQFF.

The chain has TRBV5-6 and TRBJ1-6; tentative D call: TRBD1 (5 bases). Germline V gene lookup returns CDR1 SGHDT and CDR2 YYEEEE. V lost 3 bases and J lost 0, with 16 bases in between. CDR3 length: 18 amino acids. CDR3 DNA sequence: TGTGCCAGCAGCTCACTACCGGACACTCGCTCCTATAATTCACCCCTCCACTTT. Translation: CASSSLPDTRSYNSPLHF.

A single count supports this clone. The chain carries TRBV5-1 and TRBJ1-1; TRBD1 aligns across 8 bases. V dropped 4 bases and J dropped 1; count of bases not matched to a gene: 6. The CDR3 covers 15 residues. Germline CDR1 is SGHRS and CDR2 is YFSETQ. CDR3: CASSLDRGPNTEAFF. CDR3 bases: TGCGCCAGCAGCCTCGACAGGGGACCGAACACTGAAGCTTTCTTT.

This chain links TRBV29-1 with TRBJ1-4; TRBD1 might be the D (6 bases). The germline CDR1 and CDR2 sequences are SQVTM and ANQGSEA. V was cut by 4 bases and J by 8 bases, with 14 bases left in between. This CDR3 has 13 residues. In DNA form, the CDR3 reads TGCAGCGTTGCGGACAGCGGTGGGGAAAAACTGTTTTTT. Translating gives CSVADSGGEKLFF.

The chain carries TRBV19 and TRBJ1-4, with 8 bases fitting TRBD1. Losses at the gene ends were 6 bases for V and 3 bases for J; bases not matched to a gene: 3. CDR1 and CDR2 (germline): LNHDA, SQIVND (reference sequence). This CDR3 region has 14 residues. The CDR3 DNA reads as TGTGCCAGTAGCAACAGGGGGTCTAATGAAAAACTGTTTTTT. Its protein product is CASSNRGSNEKLFF.

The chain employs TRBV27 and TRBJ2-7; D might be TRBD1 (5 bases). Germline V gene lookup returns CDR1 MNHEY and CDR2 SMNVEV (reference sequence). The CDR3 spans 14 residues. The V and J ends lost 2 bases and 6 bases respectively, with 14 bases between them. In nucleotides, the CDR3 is TGTGCCAGCAGTTTAGGGGCCCTGGGTTCCGAGCAGTACTTC. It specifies CASSLGALGSEQYF.

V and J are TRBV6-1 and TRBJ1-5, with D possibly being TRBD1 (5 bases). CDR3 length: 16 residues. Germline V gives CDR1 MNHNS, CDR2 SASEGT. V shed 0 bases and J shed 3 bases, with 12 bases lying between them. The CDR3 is CASSEAPGGFNQPQHF. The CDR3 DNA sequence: TGTGCCAGCAGTGAAGCGCCCGGGGGGTTCAATCAGCCCCAGCATTTT.

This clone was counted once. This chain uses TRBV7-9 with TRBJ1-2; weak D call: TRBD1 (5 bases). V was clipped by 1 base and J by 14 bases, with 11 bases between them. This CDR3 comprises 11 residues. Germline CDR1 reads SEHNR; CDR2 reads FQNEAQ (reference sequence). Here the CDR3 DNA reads TGTGCCAGCAGCTTAGAGGGGTTGGGGACCTTC. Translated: CASSLEGLGTF.

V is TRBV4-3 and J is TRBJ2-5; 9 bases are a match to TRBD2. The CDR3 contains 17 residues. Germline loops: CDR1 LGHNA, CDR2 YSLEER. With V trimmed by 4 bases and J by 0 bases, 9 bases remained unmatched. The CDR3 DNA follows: TGCGCCAGCAGCCTTAGGATGGTAGCGGGGGACCAAGAGACCCAGTACTTC. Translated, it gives CASSLRMVAGDQETQYF.

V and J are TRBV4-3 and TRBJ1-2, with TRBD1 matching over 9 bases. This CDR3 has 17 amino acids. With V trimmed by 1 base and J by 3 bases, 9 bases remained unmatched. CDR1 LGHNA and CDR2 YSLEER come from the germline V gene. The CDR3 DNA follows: TGCGCCAGCAGCCAAGCGGCCGACAGGGGGTCCCACTATGGCTACACCTTC. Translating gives CASSQAADRGSHYGYTF.

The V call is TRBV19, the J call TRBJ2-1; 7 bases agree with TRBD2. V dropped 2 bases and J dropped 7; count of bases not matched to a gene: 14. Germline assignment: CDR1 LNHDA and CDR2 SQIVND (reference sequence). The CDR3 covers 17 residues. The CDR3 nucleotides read TGTGCCAGTAGTATACCTTCGACTAGCCCAGGACCTAATGAGCAGTTCTTC. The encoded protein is CASSIPSTSPGPNEQFF.

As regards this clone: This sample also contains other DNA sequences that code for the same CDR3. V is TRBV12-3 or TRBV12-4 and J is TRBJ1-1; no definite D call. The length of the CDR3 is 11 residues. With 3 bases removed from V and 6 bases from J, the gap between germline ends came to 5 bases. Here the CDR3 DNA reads TGTGCCAGCAGTTTCGGTCCTGAAGCTTTCTTT. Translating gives CASSFGPEAFF.

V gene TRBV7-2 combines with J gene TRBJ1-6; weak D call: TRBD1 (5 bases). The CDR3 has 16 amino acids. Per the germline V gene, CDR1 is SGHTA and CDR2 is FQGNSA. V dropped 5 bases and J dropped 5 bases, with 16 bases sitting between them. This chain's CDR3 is CASSPRGGWNNSPLHF. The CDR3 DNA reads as TGTGCCAGCAGCCCCCGGGGGGGATGGAATAATTCACCCCTCCACTTT.

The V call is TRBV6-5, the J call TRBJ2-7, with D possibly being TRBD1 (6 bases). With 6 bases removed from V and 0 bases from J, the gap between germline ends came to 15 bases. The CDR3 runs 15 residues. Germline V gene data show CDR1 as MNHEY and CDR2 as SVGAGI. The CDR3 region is CASSARDNLSYEQYF. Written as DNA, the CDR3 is TGTGCCAGCAGCGCCCGGGACAACCTCTCCTACGAGCAGTACTTC.

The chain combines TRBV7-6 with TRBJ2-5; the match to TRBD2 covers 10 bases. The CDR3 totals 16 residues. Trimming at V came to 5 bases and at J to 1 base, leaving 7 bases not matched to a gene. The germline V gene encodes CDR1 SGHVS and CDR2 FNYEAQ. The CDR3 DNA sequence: TGTGCCAGCAGCGTGAACAGCGGGGGGGCCCAAGAGACCCAGTACTTC. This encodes CASSVNSGGAQETQYF.

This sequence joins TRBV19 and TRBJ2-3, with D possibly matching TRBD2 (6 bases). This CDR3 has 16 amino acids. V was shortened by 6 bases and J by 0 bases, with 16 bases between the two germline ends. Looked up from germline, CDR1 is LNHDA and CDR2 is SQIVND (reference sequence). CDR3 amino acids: CASRNPGGPSTDTQYF. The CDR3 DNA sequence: TGTGCCAGTAGGAACCCCGGGGGTCCTAGCACAGATACGCAGTATTTT.

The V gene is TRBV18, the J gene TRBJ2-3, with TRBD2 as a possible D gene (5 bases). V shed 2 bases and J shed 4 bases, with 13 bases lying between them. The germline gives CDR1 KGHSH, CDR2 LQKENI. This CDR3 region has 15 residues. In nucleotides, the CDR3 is TGTGCCAGCTCACCAAGGATCCTCGGGGCAGATACGCAGTATTTT. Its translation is CASSPRILGADTQYF.

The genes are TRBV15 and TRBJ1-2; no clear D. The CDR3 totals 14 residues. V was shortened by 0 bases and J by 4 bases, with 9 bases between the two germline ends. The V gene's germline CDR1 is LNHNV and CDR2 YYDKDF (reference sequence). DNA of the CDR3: TGTGCCACCAGCAGAGATCGTGTGGCCTATGGCTACACCTTC. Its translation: CATSRDRVAYGYTF.

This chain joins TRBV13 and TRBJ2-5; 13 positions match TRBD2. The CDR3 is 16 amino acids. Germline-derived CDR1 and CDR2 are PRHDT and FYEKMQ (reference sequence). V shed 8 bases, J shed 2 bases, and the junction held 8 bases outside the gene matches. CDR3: CASVTSGGGTQETQYF. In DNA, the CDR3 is TGTGCCAGCGTAACTAGCGGGGGGGGCACTCAAGAGACCCAGTACTTC.